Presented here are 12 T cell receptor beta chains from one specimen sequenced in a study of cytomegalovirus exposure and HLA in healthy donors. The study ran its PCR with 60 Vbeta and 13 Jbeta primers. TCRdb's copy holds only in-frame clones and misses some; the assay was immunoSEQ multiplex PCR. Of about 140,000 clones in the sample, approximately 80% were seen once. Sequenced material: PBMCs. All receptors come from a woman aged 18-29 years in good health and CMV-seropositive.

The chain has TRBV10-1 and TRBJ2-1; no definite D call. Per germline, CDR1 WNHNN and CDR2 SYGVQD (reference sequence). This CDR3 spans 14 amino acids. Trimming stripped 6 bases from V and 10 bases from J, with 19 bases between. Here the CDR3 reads CASRADNTRVEQFF. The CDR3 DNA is TGCGCCAGCAGGGCCGACAATACCCGCGTGGAGCAGTTCTTC.

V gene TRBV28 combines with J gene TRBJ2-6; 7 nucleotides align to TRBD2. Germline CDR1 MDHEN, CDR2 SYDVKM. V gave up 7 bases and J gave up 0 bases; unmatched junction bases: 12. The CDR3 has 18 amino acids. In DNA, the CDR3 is TGTGCCAGCACCCTGAGCGGGGTATCTCTCTCTGGGGCCAACGTCCTGACTTTC. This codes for CASTLSGVSLSGANVLTF.

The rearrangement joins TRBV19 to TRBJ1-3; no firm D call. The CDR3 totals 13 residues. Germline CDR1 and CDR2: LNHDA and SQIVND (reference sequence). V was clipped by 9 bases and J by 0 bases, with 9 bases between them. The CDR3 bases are TGTGCCAGCGCAGAAGTCTCTGGAAACACCATATATTTT. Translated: CASAEVSGNTIYF.

CDR3 coding DNA: TGTGCCAGCAGCAGAGACAGGGTCCAAGAGACCCAGTACTTC. It specifies CASSRDRVQETQYF. This rearrangement joins TRBV7-8 to TRBJ2-5; TRBD1 aligns across 7 bases. J was trimmed by 1 base and V by 5 bases; bases with no gene match: 4. There are 14 residues in the CDR3. The germline gives CDR1 SGHVS, CDR2 FQNEAQ. Supplemented by reference TRBV7-8 and TRBJ2-5, the full variable domain reads GAGVSQSPRYKVAKRGQDVALRCDPISGHVSLFWYQQALGQGPEFLTYFQNEAQLDKSGLPSDRFFAERPEGSVSTLKIQRTQQEDSAVYLCASSRDRVQETQYFGPGTRLLVL.

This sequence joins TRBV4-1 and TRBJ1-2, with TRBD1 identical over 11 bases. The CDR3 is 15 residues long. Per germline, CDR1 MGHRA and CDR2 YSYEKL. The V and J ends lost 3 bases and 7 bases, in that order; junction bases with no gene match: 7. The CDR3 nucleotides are TGCGCCAGCAGCCATGAGGGACAGGGGGTTCGTGGCTACACCTTC. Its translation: CASSHEGQGVRGYTF.

The CDR3 DNA follows: TGTGCCAGCAGCTTACGAGGCGGCGAGCAGTTCTTC. It specifies CASSLRGGEQFF. The chain is built from TRBV7-2 and TRBJ2-1; D remains ambiguous. Trimming removed 2 bases at V and 10 bases at J, with 9 bases between. Germline V gives CDR1 SGHTA, CDR2 FQGNSA. There are 12 residues in the CDR3.

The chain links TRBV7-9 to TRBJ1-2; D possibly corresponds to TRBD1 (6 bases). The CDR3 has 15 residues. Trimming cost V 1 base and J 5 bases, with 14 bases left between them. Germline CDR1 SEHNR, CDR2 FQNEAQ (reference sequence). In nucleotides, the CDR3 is TGTGCCAGCAGCTTAGGCGGCAGGGGAAAATATGGCTACACCTTC. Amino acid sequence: CASSLGGRGKYGYTF.

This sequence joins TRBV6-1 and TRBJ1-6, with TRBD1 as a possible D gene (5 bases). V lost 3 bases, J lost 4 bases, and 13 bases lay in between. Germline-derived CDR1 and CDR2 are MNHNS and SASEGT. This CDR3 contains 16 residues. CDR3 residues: CASSEGGGGYNSPLHF. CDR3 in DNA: TGTGCCAGCAGTGAGGGCGGCGGGGGGTATAATTCACCCCTCCACTTT.

The CDR3 region is CASSQGKLTRYEQYF. Written as DNA, the CDR3 is TGTGCCAGCAGCCAAGGAAAGCTTACCCGATACGAGCAGTACTTC. The chain combines TRBV14 with TRBJ2-7; no clear D gene. The CDR3 covers 15 residues. The V end lost 1 base, the J end lost 4 bases, and 14 bases lay between the germline ends. The germline V gene has CDR1 SGHDN and CDR2 FVKESK.

DNA of the CDR3: TGCGCCAGCAGCCTTCCGGGACAAAACAATGAGCAGTTCTTC. Amino acid sequence: CASSLPGQNNEQFF. V gene TRBV5-1 combines with J gene TRBJ2-1, with D tentatively TRBD1 (6 bases). The V end was cut by 4 bases, the J end by 5 bases, with 13 bases between. This CDR3 is built from 14 residues. In germline, CDR1 is SGHRS, CDR2 YFSETQ.

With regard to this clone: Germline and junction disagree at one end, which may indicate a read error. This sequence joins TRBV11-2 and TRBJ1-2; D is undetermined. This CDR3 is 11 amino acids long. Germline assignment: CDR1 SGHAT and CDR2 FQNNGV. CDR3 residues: CASSLGLDGIF. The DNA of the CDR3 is TGTGCCAGCAGCCTGGGTCTCGACGGGATTTTC.

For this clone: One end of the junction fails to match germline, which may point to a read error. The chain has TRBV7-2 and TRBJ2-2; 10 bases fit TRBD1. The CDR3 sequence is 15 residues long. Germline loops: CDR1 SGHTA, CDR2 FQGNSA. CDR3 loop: CAGSADRGRAGELFF. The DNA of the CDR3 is TGTGCCGGCAGCGCCGACAGGGGGCGCGCCGGGGAGCTGTTTTTT.